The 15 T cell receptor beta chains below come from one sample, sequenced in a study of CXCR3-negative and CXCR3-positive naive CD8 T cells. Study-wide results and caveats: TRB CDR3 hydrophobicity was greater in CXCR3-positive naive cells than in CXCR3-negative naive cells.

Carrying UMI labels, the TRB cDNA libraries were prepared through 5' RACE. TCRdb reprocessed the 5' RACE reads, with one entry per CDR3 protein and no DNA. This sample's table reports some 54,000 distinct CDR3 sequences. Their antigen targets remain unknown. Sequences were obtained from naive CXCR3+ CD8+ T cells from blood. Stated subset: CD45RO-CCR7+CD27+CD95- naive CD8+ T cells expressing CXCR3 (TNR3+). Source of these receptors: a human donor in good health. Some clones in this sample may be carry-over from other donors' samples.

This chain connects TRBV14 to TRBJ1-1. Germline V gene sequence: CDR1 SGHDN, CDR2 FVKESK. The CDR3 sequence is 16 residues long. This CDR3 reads CASSQDLSRVSTEAFF.

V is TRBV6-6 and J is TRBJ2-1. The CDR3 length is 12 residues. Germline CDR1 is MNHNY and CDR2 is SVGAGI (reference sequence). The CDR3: CASSYSMDEQFF.

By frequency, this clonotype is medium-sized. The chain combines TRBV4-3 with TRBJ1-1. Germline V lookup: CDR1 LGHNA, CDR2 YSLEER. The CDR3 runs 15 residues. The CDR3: CASSQEGRENTEAFF.

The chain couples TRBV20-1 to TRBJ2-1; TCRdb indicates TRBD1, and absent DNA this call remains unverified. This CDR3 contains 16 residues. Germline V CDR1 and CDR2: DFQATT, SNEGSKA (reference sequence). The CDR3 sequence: CSARVGGGKSYNEQFF.

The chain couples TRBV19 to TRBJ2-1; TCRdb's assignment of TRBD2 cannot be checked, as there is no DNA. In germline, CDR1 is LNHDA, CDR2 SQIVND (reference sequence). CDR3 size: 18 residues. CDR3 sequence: CAGSELDGGLAAYNEQFF.

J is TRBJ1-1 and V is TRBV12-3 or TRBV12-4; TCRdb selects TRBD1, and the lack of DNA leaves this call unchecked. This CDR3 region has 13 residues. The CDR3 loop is CASRGHGDTEAFF.

The CDR3 here is CSVESLGTETYEQYF. The V gene is TRBV29-1, the J gene TRBJ2-7; the D call of TRBD1 rests on TCRdb alone, since no DNA is present to check it. Looked up from germline, CDR1 is SQVTM and CDR2 is ANQGSEA. The CDR3 contains 15 residues.

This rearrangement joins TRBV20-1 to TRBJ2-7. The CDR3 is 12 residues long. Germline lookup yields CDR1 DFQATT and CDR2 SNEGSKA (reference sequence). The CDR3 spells CSARAPSYEQYF.

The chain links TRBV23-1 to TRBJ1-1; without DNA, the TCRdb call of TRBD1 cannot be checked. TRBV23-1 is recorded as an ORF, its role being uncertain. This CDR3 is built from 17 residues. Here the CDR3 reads CASSHSGQGDANTEAFF.

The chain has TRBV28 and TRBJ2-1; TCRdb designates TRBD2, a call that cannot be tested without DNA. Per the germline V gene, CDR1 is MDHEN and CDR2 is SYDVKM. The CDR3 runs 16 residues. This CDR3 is CASRFQGDYTYNEQFF.

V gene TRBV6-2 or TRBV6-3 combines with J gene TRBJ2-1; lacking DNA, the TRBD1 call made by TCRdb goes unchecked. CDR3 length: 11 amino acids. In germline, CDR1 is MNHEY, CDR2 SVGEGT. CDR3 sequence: CASTPGNEQFF.

CDR3 loop: CATSRSADYGYTF. The chain combines TRBV24-1 with TRBJ1-2. The CDR3 loop spans 13 amino acids. From germline, CDR1 is KGHDR and CDR2 SFDVKD.

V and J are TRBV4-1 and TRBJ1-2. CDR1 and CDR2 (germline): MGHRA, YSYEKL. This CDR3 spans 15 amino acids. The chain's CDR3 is CASSQNLDSGYGYTF.

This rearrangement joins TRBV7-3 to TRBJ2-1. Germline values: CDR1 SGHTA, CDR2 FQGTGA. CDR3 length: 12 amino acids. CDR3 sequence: CASSSWDDEQFF.

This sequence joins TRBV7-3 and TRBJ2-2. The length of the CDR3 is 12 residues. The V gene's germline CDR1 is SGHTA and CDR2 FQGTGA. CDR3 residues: CASSPSAGELFF.